This TCR beta chain stems from a study of blood T cell dynamics during melanoma immunotherapy. Study-wide context: Standard first-line treatment here was pembrolizumab or nivolumab plus ipilimumab in metastatic melanoma.

This CDR3 contains 15 residues. Trimming stripped 2 bases from V and 0 bases from J, with 5 bases between. Germline V gene sequence: CDR1 KGHSH, CDR2 LQKENI. Time point here: pre-treatment baseline. No patient had earlier systemic cancer treatment, concurrent immunosuppressants, or another active cancer. A fixed DNA input of 350 ng was used per bulk PBMC sample. Libraries were prepared by immunoSEQ multiplex PCR; TCRdb keeps only in-frame clonotypes and omits some of them. The sample holds about 6,900 clones, around 82% seen once. The source of this sequence is a human donor with melanoma. The rearrangement uses TRBV18 and TRBJ1-6; D unclear. This sample comprised blood, obtained from a patient treated with checkpoint blockade. The CDR3 coding sequence is TGTGCCAGCTCACCATACAACTCCTATAATTCACCCCTCCACTTT. Its protein is CASSPYNSYNSPLHF.